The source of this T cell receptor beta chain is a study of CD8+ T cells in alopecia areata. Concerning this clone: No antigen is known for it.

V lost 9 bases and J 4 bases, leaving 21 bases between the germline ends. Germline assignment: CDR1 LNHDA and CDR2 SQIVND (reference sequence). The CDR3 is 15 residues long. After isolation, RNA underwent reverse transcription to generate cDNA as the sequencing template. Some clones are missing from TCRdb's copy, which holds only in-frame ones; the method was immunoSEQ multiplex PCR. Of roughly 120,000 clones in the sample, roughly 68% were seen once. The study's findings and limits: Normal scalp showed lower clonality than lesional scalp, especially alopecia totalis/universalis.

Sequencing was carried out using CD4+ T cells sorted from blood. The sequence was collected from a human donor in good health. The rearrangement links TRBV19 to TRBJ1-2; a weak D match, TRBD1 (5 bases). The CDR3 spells CASDTGHILTYGYTF. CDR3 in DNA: TGTGCCAGCGACACCGGACACATCCTTACCTATGGCTACACCTTC.